This T cell receptor beta chain was recorded in a study of shared clonotypes between healthy human individuals. Turning to the study itself: Participating donors consisted of a couple of women and three men aged 18 to 49. Each donor had three CD4 naive, three CD4 memory, two CD8 naive and one CD8 memory plate.

CDR1 and CDR2 (germline): LNHNV, YYDKDF (reference sequence). This CDR3 is built from 18 residues. J lost 0 bases, V lost 1 base, and 5 bases had no gene match. Healthy adults negative for HIV, lacking recent acute infections or vaccinations, served as donors. Only Caucasian adults living in Nashville, Tennessee made up the donor group. TCRdb's copy holds only in-frame clones and misses some; the assay was immunoSEQ multiplex PCR. The repertoire consists of approximately 100,000 clones, with less than 80% occurring once and the leading ten covering roughly 43%. The sequencing input was memory CD8+ T cells sorted from blood. Subset specified: CD45RO+ cells pooled with CCR7-negative TemRA cells. This sequence originates from a man aged 25-45 years in good health. V usage is TRBV15 and J usage is TRBJ2-2; 10 bases are a match to TRBD2. The DNA of the CDR3 is TGTGCCACCAGCAGAGGACTAGCGGGCGCCGCGAACACCGGGGAGCTGTTTTTT. The encoded protein is CATSRGLAGAANTGELFF.